These T cell receptor beta chains were read from a single sample in a study of blood T cell repertoires in COVID-19. Only in-frame clones appear in the TCRdb table, and some are missing; sequencing was by immunoSEQ multiplex PCR. Among roughly 230,000 clones listed, roughly 83% were seen once. The source material was peripheral blood. Source of these receptors: a woman between 45 and 65 years old with acute or convalescent COVID-19. CDR3s include the opening cysteine and the closing phenylalanine or tryptophan. D genes are given only for firm matches. Clone size is stated in some rows and not others, as once, few, many or a class when expanded.

.	.	TRBJ1-5	TRBV6-2/TRBV6-3	TGTGCCAGCAGTTACGTCTATCAGCCCCAGCATTTT	CASSYVYQPQHF
.	.	TRBJ2-7	TRBV3-1/TRBV3-2	TGTGCCAGCAGCCAAGTGGTAACTAGTCGCGGCGAGCAGTACTTC	CASSQVVTSRGEQYF
TRBD1	.	TRBJ2-7	TRBV5-1	TGCGCCAGCAGGCGGACAGGGGCTCGGGGGGAGAACGAGCAGTACTTC	CASRRTGARGENEQYF
.	.	TRBJ2-1	TRBV19	TGTGCCAGTAGAACTAGGTACAATGAGCAGTTCTTC	CASRTRYNEQFF
.	.	TRBJ2-1	TRBV29-1	TGCAGCGTTGGCGGAAATGAGCAGTTCTTC	CSVGGNEQFF
.	.	TRBJ1-2	TRBV19	TGTGCCAGCAGACCCGGGGACTATGGCTACACCTTC	CASRPGDYGYTF
TRBD1	.	TRBJ1-1	TRBV11-2	TGTGCCAGCAGCCGGGACAGGGTAGCGACTGAAGCTTTCTTT	CASSRDRVATEAFF
.	.	TRBJ1-1	TRBV6-5	TGTGCCAGCAGCCACAGTTGGGGGGCTGAAGCTTTCTTT	CASSHSWGAEAFF
TRBD1	.	TRBJ2-7	TRBV29-1	TGCAGCGTCAGGACAGGGGTTGGGTCCTACGAGCAGTACTTC	CSVRTGVGSYEQYF
.	.	TRBJ2-7	TRBV12-3/TRBV12-4	TGTGCCAGCACCTTTAGGACAGCCTACGAGCAGTACTTC	CASTFRTAYEQYF
.	.	TRBJ2-3	TRBV12-3/TRBV12-4	TGTGCCAGCACTGGCGGACTCACAGATACGCAGTATTTT	CASTGGLTDTQYF
TRBD1	.	TRBJ1-5	TRBV7-8	TGTGCCAGCAGCTCCTATTCGACAGGGTCTCAGCCCCAGCATTTT	CASSSYSTGSQPQHF
TRBD1	.	TRBJ2-1	TRBV7-9	TGTGCCAGCAGCTTAAGGGGGCCTAGTTTCGATGAGCAGTTCTTC	CASSLRGPSFDEQFF
.	.	TRBJ1-4	TRBV4-3	TGCGCCAGCAGCCAATCGGCGGGGAGGGCTAATGAAAAACTGTTTTTT	CASSQSAGRANEKLFF
.	few	TRBJ1-6	TRBV7-9	TGTGCCAGCAGCTTAGGGTCCGGAGGGTCCCATAATTCACCCCTCCACTTT	CASSLGSGGSHNSPLHF
TRBD1	few	TRBJ1-2	TRBV6-5	TGTGCCGTTAGGGGGCTGGGGGCTAACTATGGCTACACCTTC	CAVRGLGANYGYTF
.	.	TRBJ1-3	TRBV5-1	TGCGCCAGCAGCTTGTCAGGGCACTCTGGAAACACCATATATTTT	CASSLSGHSGNTIYF
TRBD1	.	TRBJ1-6	TRBV5-6	TGTGCCAGCAGCCTTGGACAGGACACTTCGATTTCACCCCTCCACTTT	CASSLGQDTSISPLHF
TRBD1	few	TRBJ1-3	TRBV6-1	TGTGCCAGCAGTGAACAGGGGGCAAACGGCGGCACCATATATTTT	CASSEQGANGGTIYF
TRBD1	once	TRBJ1-2	TRBV24-1	TGTGCCACCAGTGATCGACAGGGTCCGGATGGCTACACCTTC	CATSDRQGPDGYTF